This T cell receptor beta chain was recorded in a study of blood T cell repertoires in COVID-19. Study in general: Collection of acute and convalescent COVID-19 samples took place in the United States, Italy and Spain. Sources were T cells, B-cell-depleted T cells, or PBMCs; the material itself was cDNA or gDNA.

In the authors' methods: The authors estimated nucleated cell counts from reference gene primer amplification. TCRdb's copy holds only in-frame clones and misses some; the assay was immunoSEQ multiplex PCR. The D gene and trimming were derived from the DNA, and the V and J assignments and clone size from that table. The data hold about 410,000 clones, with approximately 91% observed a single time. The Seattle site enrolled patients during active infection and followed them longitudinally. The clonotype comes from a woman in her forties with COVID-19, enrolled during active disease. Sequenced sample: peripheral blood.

CDR3: CASSYSEASGAAKNIQYF. CDR3 nucleotides: TGTGCCAGCAGTTACTCGGAGGCTAGCGGGGCAGCCAAAAACATTCAGTACTTC. The gene calls are TRBV6-2 or TRBV6-3 and TRBJ2-4; TRBD2 matches at 9 bases. The CDR3 loop spans 18 amino acids. V shed 0 bases and J 0 bases; nucleotides not matched to a gene: 6. Germline CDR1 and CDR2: MNHEY and SVGEGT.